The entry below describes one T cell receptor (beta chain). No antigen is known for it. This sample was taken from a study of T cell responses to AZD1222 COVID-19 vaccine. Overall study context: Second doses were pooled across both intervals (about 4 or about 12 weeks). Study-wide results and caveats: White British people made up most donors, females outnumbered males, and clonal diversity was possibly underestimated. There were repertoire samples only from the period after the peak T cell response.

TCRdb's table, derived via immunoSEQ multiplex PCR, lists solely in-frame clones and lacks some. The sample carries some 120,000 clones, more than 80% recorded once. The germline V gene encodes CDR1 KGHSH and CDR2 LQKENI. V was shortened by 3 bases and J by 8 bases, with 14 bases between the two germline ends. The CDR3 length is 14 residues. The chain joins TRBV18 to TRBJ1-3; possible D gene TRBD1, 5 bases. Sequenced material: peripheral blood, taken on day 0 of AZD1222 vaccination. The source is an adult in good health. The CDR3 region has the DNA TGTGCCAGCTCACCCCTGAGTGGGGGAGACACCATATATTTT. Its translation is CASSPLSGGDTIYF.